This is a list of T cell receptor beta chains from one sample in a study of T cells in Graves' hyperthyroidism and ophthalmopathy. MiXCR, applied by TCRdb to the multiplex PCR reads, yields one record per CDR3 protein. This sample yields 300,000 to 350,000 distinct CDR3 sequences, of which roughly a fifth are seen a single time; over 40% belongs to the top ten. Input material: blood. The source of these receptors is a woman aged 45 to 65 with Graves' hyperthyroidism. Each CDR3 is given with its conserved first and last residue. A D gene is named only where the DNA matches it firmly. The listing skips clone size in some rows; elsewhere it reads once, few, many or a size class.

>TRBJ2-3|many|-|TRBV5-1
TGCGCCAGCAGCTCAACCCCTGACAGCCCAGATACGCAGTATTTT
CASSSTPDSPDTQYF
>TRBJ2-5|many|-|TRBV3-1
TGTGCCAGCAGCTCCCTCGCGTCCGGTCAAGAGACCCAGTACTTC
CASSSLASGQETQYF
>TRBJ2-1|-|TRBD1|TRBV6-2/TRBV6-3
TGTGCCAGCAGCCCGACCAGGGGGTACGATGAGCAGTTCTTC
CASSPTRGYDEQFF
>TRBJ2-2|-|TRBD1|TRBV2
TGTGCCAGCAGTCGGACAGGGTTCCGGGAGCTGTTTTTT
CASSRTGFRELFF
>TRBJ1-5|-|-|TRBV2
TGTGCCAGCAGTCCGACCCGACAGGTTAGCAATCAGCCCCAGCATTTT
CASSPTRQVSNQPQHF
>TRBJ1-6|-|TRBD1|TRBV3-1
TGTGCCAGCAGCCGATCCGGGACAGGGAATAATTCACCCCTCCACTTT
CASSRSGTGNNSPLHF
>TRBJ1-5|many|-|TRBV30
TGTGCCTGGAGTGGAGGGGACAATCAGCCCCAGCATTTT
CAWSGGDNQPQHF
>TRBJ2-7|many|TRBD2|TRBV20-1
TGCAGTGCTACCCCCGGACTAGCCGGCTGGGAGCAGTACTTC
CSATPGLAGWEQYF
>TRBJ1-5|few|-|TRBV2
TGTGCCAGCAGTGAAGCGCTTTTTCCGGGGGGCCGACAGCCCCAGCATTTT
CASSEALFPGGRQPQHF
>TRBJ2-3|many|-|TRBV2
TGTGCCAGCACTTTTACCGGCACAGATACGCAGTATTTT
CASTFTGTDTQYF
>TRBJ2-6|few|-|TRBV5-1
TGCGCCAGCAGCTTGCTTACCTCTGGGGCCAACGTCCTGACTTTC
CASSLLTSGANVLTF
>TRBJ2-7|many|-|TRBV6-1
TGTGCCAGCAGTAACTACAGGAAGGGCTCCTACGAGCAGTACTTC
CASSNYRKGSYEQYF
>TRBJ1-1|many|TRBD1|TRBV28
TGTGCCAGCGGAACAGGGGTCACTGAAGCTTTCTTT
CASGTGVTEAFF
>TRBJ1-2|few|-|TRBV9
TGTGCCAGCAGCGTCCTGGACAGAGCCAGCTATGGCTACACCTTC
CASSVLDRASYGYTF
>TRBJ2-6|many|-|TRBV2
TGTGCCAGCAGTGACGGGCCGCACTCTGGGGCCAACGTCCTGACTTTC
CASSDGPHSGANVLTF
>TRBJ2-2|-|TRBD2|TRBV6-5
TGTGCCAGCAGTTACGGGACTAGCGGGGGCCTGAACACCGGGGAGCTGTTTTTT
CASSYGTSGGLNTGELFF
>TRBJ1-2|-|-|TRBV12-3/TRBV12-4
TGTGCCAGCAGTTCGGACGGGGCCTATGGCTACACCTTC
CASSSDGAYGYTF
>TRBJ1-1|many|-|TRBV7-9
TGTGCCAGCAGCCTCTACTCCGGGACCTATCGCACTGAAGCTTTCTTT
CASSLYSGTYRTEAFF
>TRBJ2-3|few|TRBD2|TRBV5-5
TGTGCCAGCAGCTTGCTGGCTAGCGGGGGGGCTAGCACAGATACGCAGTATTTT
CASSLLASGGASTDTQYF
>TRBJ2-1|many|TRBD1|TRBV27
TGTGCCAGCAGTTTCCGGGACAGGGGTCGGATTAATGAGCAGTTCTTC
CASSFRDRGRINEQFF
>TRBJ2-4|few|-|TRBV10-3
TGTGCCCCGTTCGGTGCGTTGGCCAAAAACATTCAGTACTTC
CAPFGALAKNIQYF
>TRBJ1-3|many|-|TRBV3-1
TGTGCCAGCAGCCAAGTGGGCAGTGGAAACACCATATATTTT
CASSQVGSGNTIYF
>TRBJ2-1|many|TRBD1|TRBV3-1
TGTGCCAGCAAACCCGGGACAGGGGGCTACAATGAGCAGTTCTTC
CASKPGTGGYNEQFF
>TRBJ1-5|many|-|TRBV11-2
TGTGCCAGCAGCCCAAGCGGGGTGGGTCAGCCCCAGCATTTT
CASSPSGVGQPQHF
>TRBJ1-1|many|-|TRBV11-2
TGTGCCAGCAGCTTCAGCGGCGGAGCTTTCTTT
CASSFSGGAFF
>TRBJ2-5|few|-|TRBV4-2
TGTGCCAGCAGCCAAGACGGCCAAGAGACCCAGTACTTC
CASSQDGQETQYF
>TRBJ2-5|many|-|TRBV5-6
TGTGCCAGCAGCTTGGGGGGGGGCATTCAAGAGACCCAGTACTTC
CASSLGGGIQETQYF
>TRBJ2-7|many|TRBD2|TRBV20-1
TGCAGTGAGAGAGGCCTAGCGGGAGCCTACGAGCAGTACTTC
CSERGLAGAYEQYF
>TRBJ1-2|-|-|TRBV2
TGTGCCAGCAGTCCAGGGGAATTCGGGGCCAAGCTATGGAACTACACCTTC
CASSPGEFGAKLWNYTF
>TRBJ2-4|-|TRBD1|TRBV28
TGTGCCAGCAGTTTCCACAGGGGGCTGGGCAAAAACATTCAGTACTTC
CASSFHRGLGKNIQYF
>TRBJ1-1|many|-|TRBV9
TGTGCCAGCAGCGTCCAAGGGGTGAACACTGAAGCTTTCTTT
CASSVQGVNTEAFF
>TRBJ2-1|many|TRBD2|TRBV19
TGTGCCAGTAGTATAGATGGTCTTAGCGGGGGCCCCTACAATGAGCAGTTCTTC
CASSIDGLSGGPYNEQFF
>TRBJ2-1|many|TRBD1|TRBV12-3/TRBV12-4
TGTGCCAGCAGGGAGGTTCAGGGGGCAAGTGAGCAGTTCTTC
CASREVQGASEQFF
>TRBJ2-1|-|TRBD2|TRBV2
TGTGCCAGCATGACTAGCTTCTCCTACAATGAGCAGTTCTTC
CASMTSFSYNEQFF
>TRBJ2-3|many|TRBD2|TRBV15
TGTGCCACCAGCAGAGATACTCTGGCGGGAGGGCCCACAGATACGCAGTATTTT
CATSRDTLAGGPTDTQYF
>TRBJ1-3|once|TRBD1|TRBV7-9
TGTGCCAGCATACTTGGAGGGGGCCTCTCTGGAAACACCATATATTTT
CASILGGGLSGNTIYF
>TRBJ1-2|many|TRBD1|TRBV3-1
TGTGCCAGCATGAACAGGGGGCGCCCATATGGCTACACCTTC
CASMNRGRPYGYTF
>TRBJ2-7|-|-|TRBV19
TGTGCCAGTAGTTTGAGGAGGGCCGGAGAGCAGTACTTC
CASSLRRAGEQYF
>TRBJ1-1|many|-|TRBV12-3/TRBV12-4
TGTGCCAGCAGCCGGCTGAGCACTGAAGCTTTCTTT
CASSRLSTEAFF
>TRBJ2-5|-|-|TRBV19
TGTGCCAGTAGTATAGGTCAGTCCCAAGAGACCCAGTACTTC
CASSIGQSQETQYF
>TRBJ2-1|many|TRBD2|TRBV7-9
TGTGCCAGCAGCTTGGAGGGGGGACTAGCGGGAGGTACGTTCTTC
CASSLEGGLAGGTFF
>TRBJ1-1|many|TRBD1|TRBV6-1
TGTGCCAGCAGTCCTCACAGGGGGAACACTGAAGCTTTCTTT
CASSPHRGNTEAFF
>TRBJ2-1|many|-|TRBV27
TGTGCCAGCAGTCTTCCCCCAGACGGCTACAATGAGCAGTTCTTC
CASSLPPDGYNEQFF
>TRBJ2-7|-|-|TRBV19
TGTGCCAGTAGTAATACCCCGGGCCTAGGCTATGGTTACGAGCAGTACTTC
CASSNTPGLGYGYEQYF
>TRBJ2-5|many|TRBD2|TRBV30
TGTGCCTGTTTCCCTAGCGGGGGAGAGACCCAGTACTTC
CACFPSGGETQYF
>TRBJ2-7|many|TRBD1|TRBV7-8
TGTGCCAGCAGCTTAGACGACAGGGGCGAGCAGTACTTC
CASSLDDRGEQYF
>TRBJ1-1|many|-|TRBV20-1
TGCAGTGCCGGAGACAGCCACCACATGAACACTGAAGCTTTCTTT
CSAGDSHHMNTEAFF
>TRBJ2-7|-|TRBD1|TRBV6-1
TGTGCCAGCAGTGTAAGGGACAGTCGCGACGAGCAGTACTTC
CASSVRDSRDEQYF
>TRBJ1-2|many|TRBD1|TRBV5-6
TGTGCCAGCAGATGGGGGACAGGCGGCTACACCTTC
CASRWGTGGYTF
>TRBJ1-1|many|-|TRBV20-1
TGCAGTGCTAGTGGCAGGGACAAAAAGAACACTGAAGCTTTCTTT
CSASGRDKKNTEAFF
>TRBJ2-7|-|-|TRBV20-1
TGCAGTGCCGTACTGACGAGCTCCTACGAGCAGTACTTC
CSAVLTSSYEQYF
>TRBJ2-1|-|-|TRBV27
TGTGCCAGCAGTTTACCGAGGGACAATGAGCAGTTCTTC
CASSLPRDNEQFF
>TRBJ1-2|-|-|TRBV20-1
TGCAGTGGAGGCACCCCCGCCGCAGTGGGCTACACCTTC
CSGGTPAAVGYTF
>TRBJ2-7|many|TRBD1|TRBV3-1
TGTGCCAGCAGGGGACAGGGGGCCGAGCAGTACTTC
CASRGQGAEQYF